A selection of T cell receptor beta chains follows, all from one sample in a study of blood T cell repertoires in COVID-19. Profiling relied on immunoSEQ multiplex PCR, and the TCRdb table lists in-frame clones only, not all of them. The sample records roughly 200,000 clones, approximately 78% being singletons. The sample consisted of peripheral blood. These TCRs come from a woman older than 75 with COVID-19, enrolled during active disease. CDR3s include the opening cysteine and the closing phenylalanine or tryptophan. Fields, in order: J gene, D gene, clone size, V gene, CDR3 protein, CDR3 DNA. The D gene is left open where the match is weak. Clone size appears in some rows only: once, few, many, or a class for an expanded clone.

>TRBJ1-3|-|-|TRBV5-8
CASTLSGNTIYF
TGTGCCAGCACCCTCTCTGGAAACACCATATATTTT
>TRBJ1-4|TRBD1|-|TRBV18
CASSPGTGTNEKLFF
TGTGCCAGCTCACCGGGGACAGGAACTAATGAAAAACTGTTTTTT
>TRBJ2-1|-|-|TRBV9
CASSVGRSTSNEQFF
TGTGCCAGCAGCGTAGGAAGGTCGACTTCCAATGAGCAGTTCTTC
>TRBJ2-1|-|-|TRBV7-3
CASSLTAYNEQFF
TGTGCCAGCAGCTTAACGGCTTACAATGAGCAGTTCTTC
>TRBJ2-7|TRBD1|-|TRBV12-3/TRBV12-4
CASSWTGGEQYF
TGTGCCAGCAGTTGGACAGGGGGAGAGCAGTACTTC
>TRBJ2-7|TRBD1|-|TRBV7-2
CASSLSRTGLGEQYF
TGTGCCAGCAGCTTATCCCGGACAGGGCTGGGCGAGCAGTACTTC
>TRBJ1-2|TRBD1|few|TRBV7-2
CASRGQERGYGYTF
TGTGCCAGCAGAGGACAGGAGAGAGGCTATGGCTACACCTTC
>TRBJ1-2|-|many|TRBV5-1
CASSLKGEGYTF
TGCGCCAGCAGCCTTAAGGGAGAAGGCTACACCTTC
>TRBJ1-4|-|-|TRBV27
CASSRDTTNEKLFF
TGTGCCAGCAGTCGGGATACAACTAATGAAAAACTGTTTTTT
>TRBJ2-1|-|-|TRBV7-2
CASSLNAGSYNEQFF
TGTGCCAGCAGCTTAAATGCGGGCTCCTACAATGAGCAGTTCTTC
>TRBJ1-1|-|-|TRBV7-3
CASSPKGGGTEAFF
TGTGCCAGCAGCCCTAAGGGTGGCGGGACTGAAGCTTTCTTT
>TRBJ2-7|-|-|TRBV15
CATSRASAAGEQYF
TGTGCCACCAGCAGAGCCTCCGCAGCGGGCGAGCAGTACTTC
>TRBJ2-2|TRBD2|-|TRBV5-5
CASSQLAGLNTGELFF
TGTGCCAGCAGCCAGCTAGCGGGGTTAAACACCGGGGAGCTGTTTTTT
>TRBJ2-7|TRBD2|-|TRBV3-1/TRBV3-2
CASPGASGRISYEQYF
TGTGCCAGCCCCGGGGCTAGCGGGAGAATTTCCTACGAGCAGTACTTC
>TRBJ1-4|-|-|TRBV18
CASSPMGPIATNEKLFF
TGTGCCAGCTCCCCGATGGGCCCCATTGCAACTAATGAAAAACTGTTTTTT
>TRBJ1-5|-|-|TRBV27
CASSSPTGPQHF
TGTGCCAGCAGTTCCCCGACAGGTCCCCAGCATTTT
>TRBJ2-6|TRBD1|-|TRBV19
CASSIPGPRTGKVLTF
TGTGCCAGTAGTATACCCGGACCTCGGACAGGGAAAGTCCTGACTTTC
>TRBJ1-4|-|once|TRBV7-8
CASSSWGVRATNEKLFF
TGTGCCAGCAGCTCATGGGGGGTTAGAGCAACTAATGAAAAACTGTTTTTT
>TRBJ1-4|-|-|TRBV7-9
CASSLVAGGNEKLFF
TGTGCCAGCAGCTTAGTGGCAGGAGGGAATGAAAAACTGTTTTTT
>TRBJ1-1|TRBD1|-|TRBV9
CASSGAGTGDTEAFF
TGTGCCAGCAGCGGAGCCGGGACAGGGGACACTGAAGCTTTCTTT
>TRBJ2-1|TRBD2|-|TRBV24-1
CATSGPSGHIYNEQFF
TGTGCCACCAGTGGCCCTAGCGGCCACATATACAATGAGCAGTTCTTC
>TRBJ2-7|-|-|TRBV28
CASSPLSGTGSFPREQYF
TGTGCCAGCAGTCCACTCTCGGGGACCGGGAGCTTCCCTCGTGAGCAGTACTTC
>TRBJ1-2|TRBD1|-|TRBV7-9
CASSRGQGAGGYTF
TGTGCCAGCAGCCGTGGACAGGGGGCGGGAGGCTACACCTTC
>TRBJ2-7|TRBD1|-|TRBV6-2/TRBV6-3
CASSEQGGGYEQYF
TGTGCCAGCAGCGAACAGGGGGGAGGCTACGAGCAGTACTTC
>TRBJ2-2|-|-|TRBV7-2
CASTDGVAGTGELFF
TGTGCCAGCACCGATGGGGTGGCGGGCACCGGGGAGCTGTTTTTT
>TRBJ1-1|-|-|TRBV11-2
CASRGETGLNTEAFF
TGTGCCAGCAGGGGAGAGACAGGCCTGAACACTGAAGCTTTCTTT
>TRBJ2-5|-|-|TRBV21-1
CASSKKGASQETQYF
TGTGCCAGCAGCAAAAAGGGGGCCTCCCAAGAGACCCAGTACTTC